These 8 T cell receptor beta chains were all obtained from the same sample, sequenced in a study of blood T cell repertoires in COVID-19. The protocol was immunoSEQ multiplex PCR, while the TCRdb copy is restricted to in-frame clones and leaves out a portion. This sample has hundreds of thousands of clones, with roughly 88% found just once. Specimen: peripheral blood. These receptors all stem from a woman aged 30 to 39 with active or convalescent COVID-19.

The chain has TRBV27 and TRBJ2-1; weak D call: TRBD2 (5 bases). Per the germline V gene, CDR1 is MNHEY and CDR2 is SMNVEV (reference sequence). The CDR3 has 14 residues. Deletions cut 4 bases from V and 6 bases from J, with 13 bases between. The CDR3 loop is CASSYGVGVNEQFF. DNA of the CDR3: TGTGCCAGCAGTTATGGGGTCGGGGTCAATGAGCAGTTCTTC.

The chain combines TRBV18 with TRBJ2-7; 12 bases are a match to TRBD1. The V gene end was trimmed by 0 bases and the J gene end by 6 bases; junction bases not matched to a gene: 3. This CDR3 comprises 15 residues. CDR1 KGHSH and CDR2 LQKENI come from the germline V gene. Written as DNA, the CDR3 is TGTGCCAGCTCACCACCCGGGACAGGGGGCGGCGAGCAGTACTTC. As protein: CASSPPGTGGGEQYF.

This rearrangement joins TRBV2 to TRBJ1-1; unclear D gene. Trimming removed 7 bases from V and 0 bases from J, with 12 bases in between. CDR1 is SNHLY and CDR2 is FYNNEI in the germline V gene. The CDR3 length is 14 residues. The CDR3 sequence: CASTGEAVNTEAFF. Written as DNA, the CDR3 is TGTGCCAGCACCGGGGAGGCAGTGAACACTGAAGCTTTCTTT.

The chain uses TRBV18 and TRBJ1-1; 9 nucleotides align to TRBD1. This CDR3 spans 16 amino acids. Germline lookup yields CDR1 KGHSH and CDR2 LQKENI. Trimming at V came to 1 base and at J to 3 bases, leaving 6 bases not matched to a gene. CDR3 sequence: CASSPLGQGTHTEAFF. The CDR3 bases are TGTGCCAGCTCACCACTGGGACAGGGAACGCACACTGAAGCTTTCTTT.

The gene calls are TRBV9 and TRBJ1-3; D call uncertain. V was shortened by 0 bases and J by 4 bases, with 11 bases between the two germline ends. CDR1 is SGDLS and CDR2 is YYNGEE in the germline V gene. CDR3 size: 15 residues. This chain's CDR3 is CASSVVEGVGNTIYF. CDR3 nucleotide sequence: TGTGCCAGCAGCGTAGTCGAGGGTGTCGGAAACACCATATATTTT.

The chain has TRBV19 and TRBJ1-5; possible D gene TRBD1, 6 bases. Trimming took 2 bases from V and 0 from J, leaving 8 bases between them. The CDR3 loop spans 15 amino acids. Looked up from germline, CDR1 is LNHDA and CDR2 is SQIVND (reference sequence). The CDR3 DNA reads as TGTGCCAGTAGTATACGGACAGATAGCAATCAGCCCCAGCATTTT. Protein product: CASSIRTDSNQPQHF.

The chain couples TRBV5-1 to TRBJ2-2; D is unresolved. CDR1 SGHRS and CDR2 YFSETQ come from the germline V gene. Deletions cut 3 bases from V and 1 base from J, with 7 bases between. The CDR3 is 14 amino acids. CDR3 loop: CASSSGRNTGELFF. The CDR3 region has the DNA TGCGCCAGCAGCTCTGGGCGGAACACCGGGGAGCTGTTTTTT.

The CDR3 reads CAREYYGYTF. As DNA, the CDR3 is TGTGCCCGCGAATACTATGGCTACACCTTC. The V call is TRBV30, the J call TRBJ1-2; D remains unclear. Germline-derived CDR1 and CDR2 are GTSNPN and SVGIG (reference sequence). V lost 8 bases to trimming and J lost 3 bases, with 7 bases between them. The CDR3 runs 10 residues.